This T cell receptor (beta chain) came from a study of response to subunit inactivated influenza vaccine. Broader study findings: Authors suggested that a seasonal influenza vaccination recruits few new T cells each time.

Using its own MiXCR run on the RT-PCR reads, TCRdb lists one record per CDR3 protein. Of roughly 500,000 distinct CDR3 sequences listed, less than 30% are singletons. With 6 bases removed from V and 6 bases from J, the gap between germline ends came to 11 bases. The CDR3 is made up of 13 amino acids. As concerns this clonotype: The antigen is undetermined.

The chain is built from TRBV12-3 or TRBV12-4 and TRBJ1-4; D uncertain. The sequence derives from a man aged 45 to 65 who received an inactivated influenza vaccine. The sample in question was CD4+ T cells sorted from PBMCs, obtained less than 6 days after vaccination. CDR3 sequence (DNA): TGTGCCAGCAGCCGGGCGCCATATGAAAAACTGTTTTTT. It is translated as CASSRAPYEKLFF.